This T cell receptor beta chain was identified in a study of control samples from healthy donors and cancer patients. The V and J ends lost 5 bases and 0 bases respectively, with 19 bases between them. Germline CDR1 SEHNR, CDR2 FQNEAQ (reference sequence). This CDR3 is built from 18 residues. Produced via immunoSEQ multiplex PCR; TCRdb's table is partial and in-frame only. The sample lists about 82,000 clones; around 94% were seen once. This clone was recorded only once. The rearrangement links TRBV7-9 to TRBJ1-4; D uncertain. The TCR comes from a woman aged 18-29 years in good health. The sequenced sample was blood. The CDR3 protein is CASSIIRHIGSTNEKLFF. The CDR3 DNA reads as TGTGCCAGCAGCATAATCCGTCACATTGGGTCAACTAATGAAAAACTGTTTTTT. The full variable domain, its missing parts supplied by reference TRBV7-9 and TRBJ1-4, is DTGVSQNPRHKITKRGQNVTFRCDPISEHNRLYWYRQTLGQGPEFLTYFQNEAQLEKSRLLSDRFSAERPKGSFSTLEIQRTEQGDSAMYLCASSIIRHIGSTNEKLFFGSGTQLSVL.